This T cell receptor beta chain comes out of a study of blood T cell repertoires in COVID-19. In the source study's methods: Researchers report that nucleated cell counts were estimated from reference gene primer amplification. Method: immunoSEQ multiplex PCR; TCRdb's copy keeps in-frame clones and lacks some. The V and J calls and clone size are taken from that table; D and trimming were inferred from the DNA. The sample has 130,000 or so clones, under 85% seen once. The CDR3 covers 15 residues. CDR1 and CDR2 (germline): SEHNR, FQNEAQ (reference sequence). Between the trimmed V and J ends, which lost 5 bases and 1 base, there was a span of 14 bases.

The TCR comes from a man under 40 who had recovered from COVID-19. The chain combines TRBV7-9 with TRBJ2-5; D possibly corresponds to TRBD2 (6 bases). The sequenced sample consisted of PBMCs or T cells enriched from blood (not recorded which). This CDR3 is CASSPRGTGQETQYF. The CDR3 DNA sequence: TGTGCCAGCAGCCCCCGGGGGACGGGCCAAGAGACCCAGTACTTC.